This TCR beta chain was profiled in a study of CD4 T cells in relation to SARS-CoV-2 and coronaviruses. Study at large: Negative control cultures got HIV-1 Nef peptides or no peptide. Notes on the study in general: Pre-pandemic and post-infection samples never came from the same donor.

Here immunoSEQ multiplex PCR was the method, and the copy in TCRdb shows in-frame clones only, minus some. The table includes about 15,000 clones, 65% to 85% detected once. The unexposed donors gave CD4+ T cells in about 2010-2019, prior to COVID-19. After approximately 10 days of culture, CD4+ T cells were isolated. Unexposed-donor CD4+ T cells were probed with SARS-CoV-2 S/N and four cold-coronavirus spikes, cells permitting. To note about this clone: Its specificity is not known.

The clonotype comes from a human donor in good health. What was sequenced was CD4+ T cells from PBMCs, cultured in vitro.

The CDR3 DNA reads as TGTGCCAGCAGCGTAGGGCTTTTCGTAGATACGCAGTATTTT. Its protein product is CASSVGLFVDTQYF. This chain uses TRBV9 with TRBJ2-3; D remains ambiguous. The V end lost 0 bases, the J end lost 5 bases, and 10 bases lay between the germline ends. Looked up from germline, CDR1 is SGDLS and CDR2 is YYNGEE. The CDR3 contains 14 residues.